Given below is one T cell receptor (beta chain) in context. As yet, its antigen is unknown. This sample is part of a study of cytomegalovirus exposure and HLA in healthy donors. Study outcomes and limitations: Overall, roughly 160 TCR beta chains were annotated as cytomegalovirus-associated.

TCRdb keeps only in-frame clones here, not all; method: immunoSEQ multiplex PCR. The sample lists approximately 170,000 clones; 84% were seen once. The specimen was PBMCs. This receptor was taken from a man aged 25 to 40 in good health and CMV-seropositive.

CDR3 amino acids: CASSLRGYNQPQHF. The CDR3 DNA reads TGTGCCAGCAGCCTCAGGGGATACAATCAGCCCCAGCATTTT. The V and J genes are TRBV13 and TRBJ1-5; D is perhaps TRBD1 (6 bases). V lost 5 bases to trimming and J lost 3 bases, with 11 bases between them. The germline gives CDR1 PRHDT, CDR2 FYEKMQ (reference sequence). The CDR3 is 14 residues long.